This T cell receptor (beta chain) is drawn from a study of T cell repertoires and HLA-DP antigens. Untouched CD4+ T cells were bead-isolated at approximately 98% purity. Study-wide results and limits: Average cumulative frequency of previously undetected clones was approximately 34% against one allele and 45% to 65% against the other. Naive and memory CD4+ cells were analysed together, not apart.

The assay was immunoSEQ multiplex PCR, and TCRdb's table has in-frame clones only and misses some. The table lists over 100,000 clones, 80% to 95% of them singletons, with 0.27% in the top ten. Remarks on this clone: Its specificity is not known.

Sequencing input: CD4+ T cells from PBMCs. The TCR sequence derives from a woman aged 18-29 years in good health and CMV-seronegative.

In nucleotides, the CDR3 is TGTGCCAGCAGCTTGAGCGGGGGGGCCAGAACAGAGACCCAGTACTTC. Encoded protein: CASSLSGGARTETQYF. The V gene is TRBV7-6, the J gene TRBJ2-5; TRBD2 agrees at 10 bases. The V gene's germline CDR1 is SGHVS and CDR2 FNYEAQ. The CDR3 totals 16 residues. V lost 3 bases to trimming and J lost 4 bases; unmatched junction nucleotides: 8.